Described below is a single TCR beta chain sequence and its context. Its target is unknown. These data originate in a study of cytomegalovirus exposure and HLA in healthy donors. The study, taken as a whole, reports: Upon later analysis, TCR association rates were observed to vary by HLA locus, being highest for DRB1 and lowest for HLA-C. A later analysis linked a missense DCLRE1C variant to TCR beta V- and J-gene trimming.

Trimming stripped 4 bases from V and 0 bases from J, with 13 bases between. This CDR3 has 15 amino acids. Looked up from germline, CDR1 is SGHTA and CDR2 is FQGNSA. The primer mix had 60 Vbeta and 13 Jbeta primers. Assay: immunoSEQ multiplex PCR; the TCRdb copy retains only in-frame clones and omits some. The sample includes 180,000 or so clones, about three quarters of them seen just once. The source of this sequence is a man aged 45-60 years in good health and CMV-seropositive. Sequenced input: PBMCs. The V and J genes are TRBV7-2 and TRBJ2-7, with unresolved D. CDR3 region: CASSSVGSSSYEQYF. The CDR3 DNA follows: TGTGCCAGCAGCTCCGTTGGTTCGAGCTCCTACGAGCAGTACTTC.